The entry below describes one TCR beta chain. What it binds is unknown. These data come from a study of human T cells and chemical hapten exposure. Study-wide findings and caveats: The number of TCRs over 1 in 1000 frequency stayed unchanged after DPC.

Documented time point: pre-sensitization, week 0. Documented treatment: therapeutic diphenylcyclopropenone sensitization with weekly scalp DPC. Alopecia patients, 18 to 70 years old and DPC-suitable, served as donors. Via MiXCR, TCRdb re-called the RACE reads, giving one row per CDR3 protein. The repertoire has about 180,000 distinct CDR3 sequences, just under 30% of them found once; the top ten carry less than 3.5%. The CDR3 consists of 16 residues. V shed 11 bases and J 7 bases; nucleotides not matched to a gene: 14. Germline V gives CDR1 SNHLY, CDR2 FYNNEI. J is TRBJ1-4 and V is TRBV2; 12 bases line up with TRBD1. The TCR originated in a woman aged 25 to 39 with alopecia areata. Some clones in this sample may be carry-over from other donors' samples. Sequenced here: whole blood, sampled in connection with sensitization to the hapten diphenylcyclopropenone (DPC). In DNA form, the CDR3 reads TGTGCCTCCACAAATGGGGGGACAGGGGGCTTTGAAAAACTGTTTTTT. It codes for CASTNGGTGGFEKLFF.